This TCR beta chain was retrieved from a study of blood T cells in healthy people across ages. Primers used in a second PCR of about 7 to 12 cycles were a sample-barcoded 5' primer and a J-beta primer mix. A single record per CDR3 protein comes from TCRdb applying MiXCR to the 5' RACE reads. The sample consists of more than 900,000 distinct CDR3 sequences, roughly 24% of them appearing once. This CDR3 has 14 amino acids. V was clipped by 3 bases and J by 3 bases; unmatched bases: 8. Germline-derived CDR1 and CDR2 are DFQATT and SNEGSKA (reference sequence). These data are also associated with another study on T cells of mothers and their children. That study adds: Whether pairs are related or unrelated, thymic selection shapes their TCR recombination output in much the same way.

This sequence joins TRBV20-1 and TRBJ2-7; 7 bases are a match to TRBD2. The sample taken for sequencing was blood. The receptor was derived from a girl aged 2 to 10 in good health. The CDR3 is CSARGGGEFYEQYF. The CDR3 region has the DNA TGCAGTGCTAGGGGGGGAGGGGAGTTCTACGAGCAGTACTTC.